What follows are 6 T cell receptor beta chains derived from one specimen sequenced in a study of regulatory T cells in long-lasting Graves disease. TCR beta libraries were built with iRepertoire HTBI primers and Arm-PCR of CDR3 regions. TCRdb called the multiplex PCR reads again in MiXCR, with one record for every CDR3 protein. The data contain 450,000 to 650,000 distinct CDR3 sequences, roughly a sixth of them singletons. Time point defined: newly diagnosed GD, antithyroid drugs for less than 3 months. Following extraction of RNA from PBMCs, that RNA was used to make the TCR library. This sample also appeared in a second study, on T cells in Graves' hyperthyroidism and ophthalmopathy.

The sample consisted of peripheral blood mononuclear cells (PBMCs), taken at new diagnosis, from a patient treated with antithyroid drugs. These receptors all stem from a woman aged 35 to 60 with Graves disease.

The chain recombines TRBV20-1 with TRBJ2-7, with 13 bases lining up with TRBD2. The CDR3 contains 15 residues. Germline CDR1 DFQATT, CDR2 SNEGSKA (reference sequence). With 6 bases clipped from V and 7 bases from J, the junction kept 12 bases outside the gene matches. CDR3 loop: CSASVGLAGSKEQYF. CDR3 sequence (DNA): TGCAGTGCGTCGGTGGGACTAGCGGGGAGTAAGGAGCAGTACTTC.

V gene TRBV24-1 combines with J gene TRBJ2-1, with D unclear. The V and J ends lost 9 bases and 9 bases respectively, with 11 bases between them. Germline loops: CDR1 KGHDR, CDR2 SFDVKD. This CDR3 region has 11 residues. This CDR3 reads CATPHAIEQFF. CDR3 sequence (DNA): TGTGCCACCCCGCATGCGATTGAGCAGTTCTTC.

The sample holds a few counts of this clonotype. The chain carries TRBV3-1 and TRBJ2-7, with 7 nucleotides matching TRBD2. J lost 0 bases, V lost 6 bases, and 5 bases had no gene match. There are 14 residues in the CDR3. Germline V lookup: CDR1 LGHDT, CDR2 YNNKEL (reference sequence). The CDR3 here is CASRAGGNSYEQYF. CDR3 nucleotide sequence: TGTGCCAGCAGAGCCGGGGGGAACTCCTACGAGCAGTACTTC.

This clonotype was seen a handful of times. A read error is possible here, since a much larger clone lies one base away. The chain couples TRBV28 to TRBJ2-1; 10 bases map to TRBD1. The CDR3 extends over 14 amino acids. CDR1 and CDR2 from the germline V gene are MDHEN and SYDVKM. The DNA for the CDR3 is TGTGCCAGCAATGGACAGGGGGGCGTGGTCGGGCAGTCCTTC. It codes for CASNGQGGVVGQSF.

This rearrangement joins TRBV28 to TRBJ1-4, with D perhaps TRBD1 (5 bases). Trimming removed 2 bases from V and 1 base from J, with 8 bases in between. The CDR3 is 15 residues long. CDR1 MDHEN and CDR2 SYDVKM come from the germline V gene. CDR3 loop: CASSLGGKTNEKLFF. The CDR3 DNA follows: TGTGCCAGCAGTTTAGGGGGGAAAACTAATGAAAAACTGTTTTTT.

The rearrangement links TRBV7-9 to TRBJ2-7, with D possibly being TRBD2 (6 bases). CDR1 is SEHNR, CDR2 FQNEAQ, per germline (reference sequence). The length of the CDR3 is 12 residues. V was trimmed by 3 bases and J by 7 bases, leaving 10 bases between them. CDR3 DNA sequence: TGTGCCAGCAGCTTGCGGGGTGGGGAGCAGTACTTC. Protein sequence: CASSLRGGEQYF.